This T cell receptor (beta chain) was sequenced for a study of OX40 agonist ivuxolimab in advanced cancers. About the research overall: Patients in the trial were receiving intravenous ivuxolimab every 2 weeks, at doses of 0.01 to 10 mg/kg. Dose-escalation subjects each had hepatocellular carcinoma, melanoma, renal cell or head and neck cancer. From 23 to 79 years was the age range, with a mean of around 56 years, and nearly 85% were male. Whole-study results and caveats: Individuals who were partial responders at 0.1-3.0 mg/kg had clonal expansion that ranked among the lowest.

In the case of this clone: Its antigen remains unknown.

The CDR3 is 15 residues long. Germline lookup yields CDR1 KGHSH and CDR2 LQKENI. Trimming left V 3 bases short and J 3 bases short, with 14 bases between. Measured with immunoSEQ multiplex PCR; TCRdb has only the in-frame clones, and not every one. This repertoire shows roughly 99,000 clones, approximately 90% found once; its top ten account for 1.2%. Sample: CD4+ or CD8+ T cells sorted from blood, taken in a trial of the OX40 agonist ivuxolimab. The clonotype was recovered from an adult with an advanced solid tumor such as melanoma, head and neck, liver or kidney cancer. The chain has TRBV18 and TRBJ1-1; tentatively, D is TRBD1 (6 bases). CDR3 DNA: TGTGCCAGCTCACCTAGCTCCAGGGGCGACACTGAAGCTTTCTTT. Its protein product is CASSPSSRGDTEAFF.